This T cell receptor (beta chain) was obtained from a study of blood T cell repertoires in COVID-19. Measured with immunoSEQ multiplex PCR; TCRdb has only the in-frame clones, and not every one. The sample holds almost 200,000 clones, around 90% seen once. Assignments of participants to cohorts depended upon their own reported clinical history. Sequenced: PBMCs or T cells enriched from blood (not recorded which). This TCR was recovered from a woman under 30 who had recovered from COVID-19.

CDR3 in DNA: TGTGCCAGCAGTAGACAGGGGGCGGTGAACACTGAAGCTTTCTTT. Protein sequence: CASSRQGAVNTEAFF. This chain uses TRBV25-1 with TRBJ1-1, with 10 positions matching TRBD1. The CDR3 is made up of 15 amino acids. Germline trimming cut 5 bases from V and 0 bases from J; bases unmatched to any gene: 3. The germline V gene has CDR1 MGHDK and CDR2 SYGVNS.